Following are 3 T cell receptor beta chains from one sample sequenced in a study of T cell repertoires in cytomegalovirus infection. No antigen is known for these receptors. TCRdb reanalysed the reads using MiXCR and keeps one entry per CDR3 protein. The table has about 920,000 distinct CDR3 sequences, under 40% seen once. The input for sequencing was cultured CD8+ T cells from PBMCs, taken from culture after CMV antigen stimulation. The receptors were gathered from a human donor in good health (CMV status not recorded). Some clones in this sample may be carry-over from other donors' samples.

This clonotype came up a few times. The rearrangement uses TRBV7-6 and TRBJ1-4; D is unclear. The CDR3 is 14 residues long. Germline CDR1 and CDR2: SGHVS and FNYEAQ. The V end was cut by 6 bases, the J end by 8 bases, with 16 bases between. The CDR3 region is CASRPEGGLEKLFF. CDR3 sequence (DNA): TGTGCCAGCAGGCCCGAAGGAGGTCTAGAAAAACTGTTTTTT.

J is TRBJ2-1 and V is TRBV27; TRBD1 agrees at 11 bases. V was clipped by 5 bases and J by 6 bases; unmatched bases: 6. The germline V gene encodes CDR1 MNHEY and CDR2 SMNVEV (reference sequence). The CDR3 consists of 15 residues. The CDR3 is CASSLGQGVINEQFF. CDR3 sequence (DNA): TGTGCCAGCAGTCTGGGACAGGGGGTGATCAATGAGCAGTTCTTC.

This clonotype was seen ten or more times. This chain uses TRBV28 with TRBJ2-1, with TRBD1 matching 7 bases. The CDR3 is made up of 24 amino acids. V was pared by 2 bases and J by 4 bases, with 32 bases of the junction left unmatched. Germline V gene lookup returns CDR1 MDHEN and CDR2 SYDVKM. The CDR3 bases are TGTGCCAGCAGTTTAACAGGAAAGACAGGGCCTAAGATGTATAGGGGCAACGCGTACAATGAGCAGTTCTTC. Residues: CASSLTGKTGPKMYRGNAYNEQFF.